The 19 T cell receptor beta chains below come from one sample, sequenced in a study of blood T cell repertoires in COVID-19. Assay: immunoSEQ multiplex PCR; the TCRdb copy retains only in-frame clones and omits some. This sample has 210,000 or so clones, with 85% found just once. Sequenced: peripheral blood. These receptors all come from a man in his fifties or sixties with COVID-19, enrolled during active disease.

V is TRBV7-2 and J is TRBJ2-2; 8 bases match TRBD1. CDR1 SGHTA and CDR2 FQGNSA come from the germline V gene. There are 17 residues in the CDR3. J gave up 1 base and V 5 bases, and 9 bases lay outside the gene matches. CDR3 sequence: CASSPRAGTGNTGELFF. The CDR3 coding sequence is TGTGCCAGCAGCCCGAGGGCCGGGACAGGGAACACCGGGGAGCTGTTTTTT.

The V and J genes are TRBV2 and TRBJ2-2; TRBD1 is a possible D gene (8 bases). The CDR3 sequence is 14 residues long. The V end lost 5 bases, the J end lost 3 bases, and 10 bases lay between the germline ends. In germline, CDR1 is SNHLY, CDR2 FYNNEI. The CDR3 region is CASSTGGDTGELFF. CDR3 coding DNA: TGTGCCAGCAGTACAGGGGGGGACACCGGGGAGCTGTTTTTT.

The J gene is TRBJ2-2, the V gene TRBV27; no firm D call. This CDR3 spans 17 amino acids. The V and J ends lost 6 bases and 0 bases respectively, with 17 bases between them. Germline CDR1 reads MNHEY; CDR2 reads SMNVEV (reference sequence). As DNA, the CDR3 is TGTGCCAGCAGCCGAAGCGCCTTACTCACGAACACCGGGGAGCTGTTTTTT. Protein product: CASSRSALLTNTGELFF.

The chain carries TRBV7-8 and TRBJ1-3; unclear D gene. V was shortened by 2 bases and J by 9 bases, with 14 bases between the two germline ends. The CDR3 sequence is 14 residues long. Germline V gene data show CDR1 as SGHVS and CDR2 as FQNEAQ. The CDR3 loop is CASSLSEATSTIYF. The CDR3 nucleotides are TGTGCCAGCAGCTTATCTGAGGCTACCAGCACCATATATTTT.

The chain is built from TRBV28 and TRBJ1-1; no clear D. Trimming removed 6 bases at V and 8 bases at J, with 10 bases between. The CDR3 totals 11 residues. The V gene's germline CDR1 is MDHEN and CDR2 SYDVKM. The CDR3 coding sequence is TGTGCCAGCAGGAGGGCCCCGGAAGCTTTCTTT. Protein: CASRRAPEAFF.

CDR3 loop: CASSLAWDRGFYTIYF. The CDR3 nucleotides read TGTGCCAGCAGCTTAGCTTGGGACAGGGGGTTTTACACCATATATTTT. The chain is built from TRBV7-2 and TRBJ1-3; 11 positions agree with TRBD1. The CDR3 is made up of 16 amino acids. Germline CDR1 reads SGHTA; CDR2 reads FQGNSA. The J segment lost 8 bases and the V segment lost 0 bases, leaving 6 bases of the junction unmatched.

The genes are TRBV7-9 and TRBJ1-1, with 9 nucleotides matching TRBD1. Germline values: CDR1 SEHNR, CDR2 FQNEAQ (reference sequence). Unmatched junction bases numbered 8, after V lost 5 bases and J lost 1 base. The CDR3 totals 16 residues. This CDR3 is CASSLEPGQGNTEAFF. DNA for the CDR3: TGTGCCAGCAGCCTTGAACCGGGACAGGGGAACACTGAAGCTTTCTTT. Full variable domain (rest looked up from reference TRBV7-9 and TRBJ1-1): DTGVSQNPRHKITKRGQNVTFRCDPISEHNRLYWYRQTLGQGPEFLTYFQNEAQLEKSRLLSDRFSAERPKGSFSTLEIQRTEQGDSAMYLCASSLEPGQGNTEAFFGQGTRLTVV.

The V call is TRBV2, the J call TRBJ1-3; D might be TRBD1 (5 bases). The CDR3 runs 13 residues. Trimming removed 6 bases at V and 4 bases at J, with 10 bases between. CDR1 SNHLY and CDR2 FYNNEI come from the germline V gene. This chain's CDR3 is CASSIRQGNTIYF. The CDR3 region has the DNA TGTGCCAGCAGCATTAGACAGGGAAACACCATATATTTT.

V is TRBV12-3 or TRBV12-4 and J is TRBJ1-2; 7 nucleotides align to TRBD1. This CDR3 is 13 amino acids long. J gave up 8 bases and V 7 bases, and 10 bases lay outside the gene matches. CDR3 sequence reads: CASNKDRVGGYTF. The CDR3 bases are TGTGCCAGCAATAAAGACAGGGTCGGCGGCTACACCTTC.

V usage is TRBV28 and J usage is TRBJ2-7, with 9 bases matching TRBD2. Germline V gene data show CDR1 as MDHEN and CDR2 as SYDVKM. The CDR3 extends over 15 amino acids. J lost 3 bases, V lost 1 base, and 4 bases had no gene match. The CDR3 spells CASSLSSGEIYEQYF. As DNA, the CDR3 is TGTGCCAGCAGTTTATCTAGCGGGGAAATCTACGAGCAGTACTTC.

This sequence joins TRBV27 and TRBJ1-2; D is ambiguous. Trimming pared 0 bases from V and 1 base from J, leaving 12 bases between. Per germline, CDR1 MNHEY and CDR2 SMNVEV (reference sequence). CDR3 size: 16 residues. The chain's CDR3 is CASSLSLAGINYGYTF. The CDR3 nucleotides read TGTGCCAGCAGTTTATCGTTGGCGGGGATTAACTATGGCTACACCTTC.

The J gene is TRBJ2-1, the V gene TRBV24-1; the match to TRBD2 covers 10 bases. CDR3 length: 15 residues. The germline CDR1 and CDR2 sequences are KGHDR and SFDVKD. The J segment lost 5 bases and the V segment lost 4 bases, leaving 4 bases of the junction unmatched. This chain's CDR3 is CATSEPSGGHNEQFF. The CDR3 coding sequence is TGTGCCACCAGTGAACCTAGCGGGGGACACAATGAGCAGTTCTTC.

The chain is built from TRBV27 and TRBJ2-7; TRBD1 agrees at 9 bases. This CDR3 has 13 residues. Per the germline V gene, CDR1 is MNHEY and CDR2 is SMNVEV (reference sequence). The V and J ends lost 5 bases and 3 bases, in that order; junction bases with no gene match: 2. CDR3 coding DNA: TGTGCCAGCAGTCCGGGACAGGGCTACGAGCAGTACTTC. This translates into CASSPGQGYEQYF.

The CDR3 bases are TGTGCCACCAGCATCCCCCGGGACAGACTGTACAATGAGCAGTTCTTC. This encodes CATSIPRDRLYNEQFF. The genes are TRBV15 and TRBJ2-1; 7 bases fit TRBD1. Trimming cost V 4 bases and J 4 bases; bases outside gene matches: 10. The germline V gene encodes CDR1 LNHNV and CDR2 YYDKDF (reference sequence). The CDR3 consists of 16 residues. The full variable domain, with the rest looked up from reference TRBV15 and TRBJ2-1, is DAMVIQNPRYQVTQFGKPVTLSCSQTLNHNVMYWYQQKSSQAPKLLFHYYDKDFNNEADTPDNFQSRRPNTSFCFLDIRSPGLGDTAMYLCATSIPRDRLYNEQFFGPGTRLTVL.

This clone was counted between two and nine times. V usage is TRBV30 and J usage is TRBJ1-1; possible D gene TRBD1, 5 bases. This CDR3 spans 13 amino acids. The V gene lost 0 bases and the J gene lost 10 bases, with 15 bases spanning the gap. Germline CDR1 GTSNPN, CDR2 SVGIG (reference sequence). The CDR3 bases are TGTGCCTGGAGTGTAATAAGGCTTCAGGGAGCTTTCTTT. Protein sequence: CAWSVIRLQGAFF.

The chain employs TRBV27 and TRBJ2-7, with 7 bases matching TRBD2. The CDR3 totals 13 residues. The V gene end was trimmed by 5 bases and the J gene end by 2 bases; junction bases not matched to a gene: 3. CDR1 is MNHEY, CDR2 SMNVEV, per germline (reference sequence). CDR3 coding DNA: TGTGCCAGCAGTCCAGCGGGACCCTACGAGCAGTACTTC. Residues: CASSPAGPYEQYF.

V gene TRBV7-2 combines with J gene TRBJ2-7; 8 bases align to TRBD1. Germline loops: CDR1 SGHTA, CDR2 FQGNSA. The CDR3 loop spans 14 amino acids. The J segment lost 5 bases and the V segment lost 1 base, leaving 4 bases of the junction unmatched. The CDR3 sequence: CASSLDRGDHEQYF. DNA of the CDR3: TGTGCCAGCAGCTTAGACAGGGGGGACCACGAGCAGTACTTC. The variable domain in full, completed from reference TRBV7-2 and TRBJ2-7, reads GAGVSQSPSNKVTEKGKDVELRCDPISGHTALYWYRQSLGQGLEFLIYFQGNSAPDKSGLPSDRFSAERTGGSVSTLTIQRTQQEDSAVYLCASSLDRGDHEQYFGPGTRLTVT.

CDR3 in amino acids: CAWSTGTGAGYTF. CDR3 coding DNA: TGTGCCTGGAGTACCGGGACAGGAGCCGGCTACACCTTC. The chain has TRBV30 and TRBJ1-2; the match to TRBD1 covers 8 bases. The CDR3 runs 13 residues. The V segment lost 2 bases and the J segment 8 bases; nucleotides outside the gene matches: 7. CDR1 is GTSNPN, CDR2 SVGIG, per germline (reference sequence).

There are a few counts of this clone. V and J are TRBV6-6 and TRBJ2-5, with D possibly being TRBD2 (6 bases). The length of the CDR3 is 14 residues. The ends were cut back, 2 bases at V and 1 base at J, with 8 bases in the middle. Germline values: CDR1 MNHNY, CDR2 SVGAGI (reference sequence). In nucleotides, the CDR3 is TGTGCCAGCAGTTACACCGGGAGCCAAGAGACCCAGTACTTC. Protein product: CASSYTGSQETQYF.